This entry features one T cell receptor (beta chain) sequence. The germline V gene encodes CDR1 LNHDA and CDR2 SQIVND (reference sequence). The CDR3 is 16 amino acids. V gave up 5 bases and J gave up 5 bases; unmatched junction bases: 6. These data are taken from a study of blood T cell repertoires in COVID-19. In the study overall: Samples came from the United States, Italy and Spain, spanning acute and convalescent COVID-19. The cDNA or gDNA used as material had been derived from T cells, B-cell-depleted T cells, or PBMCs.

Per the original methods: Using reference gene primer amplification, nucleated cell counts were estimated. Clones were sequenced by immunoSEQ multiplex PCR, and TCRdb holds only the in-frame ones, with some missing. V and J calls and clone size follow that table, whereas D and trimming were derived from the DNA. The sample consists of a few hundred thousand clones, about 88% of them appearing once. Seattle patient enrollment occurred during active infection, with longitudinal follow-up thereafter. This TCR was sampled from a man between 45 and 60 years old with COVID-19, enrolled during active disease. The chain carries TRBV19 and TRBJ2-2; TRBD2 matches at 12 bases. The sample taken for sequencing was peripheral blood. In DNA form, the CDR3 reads TGTGCCAGTAGTGTGCTAGCGGGAGGGCCTACCGGGGAGCTGTTTTTT. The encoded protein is CASSVLAGGPTGELFF.